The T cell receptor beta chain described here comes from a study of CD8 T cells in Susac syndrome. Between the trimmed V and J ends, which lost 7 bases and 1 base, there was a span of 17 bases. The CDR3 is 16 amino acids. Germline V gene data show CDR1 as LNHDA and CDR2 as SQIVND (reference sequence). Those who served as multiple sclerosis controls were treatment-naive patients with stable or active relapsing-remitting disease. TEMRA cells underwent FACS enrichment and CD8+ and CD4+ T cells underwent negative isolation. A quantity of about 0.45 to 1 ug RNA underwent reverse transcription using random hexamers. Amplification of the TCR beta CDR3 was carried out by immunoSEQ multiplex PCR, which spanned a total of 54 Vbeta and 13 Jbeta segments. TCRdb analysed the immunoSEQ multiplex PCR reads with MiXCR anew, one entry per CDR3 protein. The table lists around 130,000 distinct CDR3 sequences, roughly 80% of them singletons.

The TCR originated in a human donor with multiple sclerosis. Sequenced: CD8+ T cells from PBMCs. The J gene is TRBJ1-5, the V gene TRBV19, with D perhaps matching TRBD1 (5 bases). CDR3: CASTQGWGESNQPQHF. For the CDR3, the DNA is TGTGCCAGTACTCAAGGGTGGGGGGAAAGCAATCAGCCCCAGCATTTT.